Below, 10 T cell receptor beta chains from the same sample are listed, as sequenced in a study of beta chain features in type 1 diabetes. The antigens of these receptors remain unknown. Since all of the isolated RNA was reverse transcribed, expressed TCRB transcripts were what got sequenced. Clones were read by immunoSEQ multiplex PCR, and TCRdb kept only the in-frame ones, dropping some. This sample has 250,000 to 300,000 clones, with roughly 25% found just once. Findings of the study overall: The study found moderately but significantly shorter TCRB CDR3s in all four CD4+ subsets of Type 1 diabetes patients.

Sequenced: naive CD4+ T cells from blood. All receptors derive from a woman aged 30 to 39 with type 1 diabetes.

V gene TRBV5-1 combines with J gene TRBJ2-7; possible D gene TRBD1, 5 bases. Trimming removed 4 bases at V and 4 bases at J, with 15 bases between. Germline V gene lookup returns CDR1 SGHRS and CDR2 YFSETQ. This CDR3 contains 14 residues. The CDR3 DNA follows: TGCGCCAGCAGCCAGGGTCAGGCGTCTTACGAGCAGTACTTC. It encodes CASSQGQASYEQYF.

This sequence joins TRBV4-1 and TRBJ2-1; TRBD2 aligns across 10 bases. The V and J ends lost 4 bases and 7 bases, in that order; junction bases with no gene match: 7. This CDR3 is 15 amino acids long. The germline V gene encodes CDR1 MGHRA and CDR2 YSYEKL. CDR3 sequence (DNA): TGCGCCAGCAGCCCCCGTCTAGCGGGAGCGAATGAGCAGTTCTTC. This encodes CASSPRLAGANEQFF.

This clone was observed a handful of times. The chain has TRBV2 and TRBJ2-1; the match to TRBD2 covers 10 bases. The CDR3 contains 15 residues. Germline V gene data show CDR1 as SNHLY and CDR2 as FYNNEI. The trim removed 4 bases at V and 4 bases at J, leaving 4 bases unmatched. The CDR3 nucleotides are TGTGCCAGCAGTGGCGGACTAGCGGTTTACAATGAGCAGTTCTTC. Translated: CASSGGLAVYNEQFF.

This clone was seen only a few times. The CDR3 reads CASSPGRTSNEQFF. In DNA, the CDR3 is TGTGCCAGCAGCCCCGGGAGGACGTCCAATGAGCAGTTCTTC. This rearrangement joins TRBV7-9 to TRBJ2-1; 7 bases map to TRBD2. J gave up 6 bases and V 5 bases, and 7 bases lay outside the gene matches. The CDR3 runs 14 residues. Germline V CDR1 and CDR2: SEHNR, FQNEAQ (reference sequence).

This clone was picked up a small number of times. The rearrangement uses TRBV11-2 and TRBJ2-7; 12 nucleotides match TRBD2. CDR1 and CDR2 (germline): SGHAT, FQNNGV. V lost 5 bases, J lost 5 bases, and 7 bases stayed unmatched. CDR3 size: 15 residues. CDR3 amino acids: CASSLLAGGRHEQYF. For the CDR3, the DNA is TGTGCCAGCAGCCTACTAGCGGGAGGTCGCCACGAGCAGTACTTC.

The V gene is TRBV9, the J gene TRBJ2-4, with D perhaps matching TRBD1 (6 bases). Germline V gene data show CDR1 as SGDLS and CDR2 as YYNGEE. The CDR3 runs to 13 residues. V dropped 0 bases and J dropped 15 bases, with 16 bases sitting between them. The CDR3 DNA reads TGTGCCAGCAGCGTAGTTTTTTGGGGGCGTTTGTACTTC. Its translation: CASSVVFWGRLYF.

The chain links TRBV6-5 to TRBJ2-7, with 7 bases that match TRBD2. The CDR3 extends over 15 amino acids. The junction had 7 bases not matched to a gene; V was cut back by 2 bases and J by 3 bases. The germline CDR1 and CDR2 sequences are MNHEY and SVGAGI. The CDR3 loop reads CASSYTAGAYYEQYF. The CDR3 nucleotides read TGTGCCAGCAGTTACACGGCGGGAGCATACTACGAGCAGTACTTC.

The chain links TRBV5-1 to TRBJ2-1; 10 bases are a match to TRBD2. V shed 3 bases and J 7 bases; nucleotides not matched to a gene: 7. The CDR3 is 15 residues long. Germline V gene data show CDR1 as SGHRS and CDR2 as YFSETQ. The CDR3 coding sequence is TGCGCCAGCAGCTCCGGGACTAGCGATACGAATGAGCAGTTCTTC. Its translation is CASSSGTSDTNEQFF.

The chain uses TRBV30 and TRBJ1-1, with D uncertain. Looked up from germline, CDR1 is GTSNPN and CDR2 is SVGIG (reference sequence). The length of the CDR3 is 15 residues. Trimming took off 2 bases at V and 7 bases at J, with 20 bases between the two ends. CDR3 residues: CAWSYGWRITSEAFF. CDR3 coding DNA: TGTGCCTGGAGTTACGGGTGGAGGATCACCAGTGAAGCTTTCTTT.

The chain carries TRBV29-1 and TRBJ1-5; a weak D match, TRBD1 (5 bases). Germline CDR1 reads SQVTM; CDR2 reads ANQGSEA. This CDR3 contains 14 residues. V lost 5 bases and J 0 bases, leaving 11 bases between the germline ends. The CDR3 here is CSVSDIYSNQPQHF. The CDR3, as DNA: TGCAGCGTTTCGGACATTTATAGCAATCAGCCCCAGCATTTT.